The 11 T cell receptor beta chains below all came from one sample that was sequenced in a study of response to subunit inactivated influenza vaccine. TCRdb reprocessed the RT-PCR reads via MiXCR and lists one record per CDR3 protein. Of over 650,000 distinct CDR3 sequences in the sample, around a sixth were seen once. The sequences come from PBMCs from blood, collected 5 days after vaccination. Every receptor here comes from a man aged 50 to 59 who received an inactivated influenza vaccine.

This clonotype appeared a few times. V gene TRBV20-1 combines with J gene TRBJ2-7; 7 nucleotides agree with TRBD1. CDR3 length: 13 residues. The germline gives CDR1 DFQATT, CDR2 SNEGSKA (reference sequence). V trimming: 3 bases; J trimming: 2 bases; junction bases outside the gene matches: 4. CDR3: CSASRDRTYEQYF. CDR3 in DNA: TGCAGTGCTAGCCGGGACAGAACCTACGAGCAGTACTTC.

This clonotype has more than one count but fewer than ten. This chain uses TRBV5-1 with TRBJ2-2; no clear D gene. Deletions cut 2 bases from V and 1 base from J, with 6 bases between. From germline, CDR1 is SGHRS and CDR2 YFSETQ. The CDR3 has 14 residues. CDR3 in amino acids: CASSLTRNTGELFF. The CDR3 nucleotides are TGCGCCAGCAGCTTAACAAGGAACACCGGGGAGCTGTTTTTT.

This chain joins TRBV29-1 and TRBJ2-3, with a tentative D call TRBD1 (5 bases). The CDR3 extends over 14 amino acids. Germline CDR1 and CDR2: SQVTM and ANQGSEA. Trimming removed 5 bases from V and 0 bases from J, with 12 bases in between. CDR3 protein: CSVNRQGSTDTQYF. CDR3 DNA: TGCAGCGTTAATCGTCAGGGTAGCACAGATACGCAGTATTTT.

This clonotype was counted between two and nine times. The gene calls are TRBV20-1 and TRBJ1-6; possible D gene TRBD1, 6 bases. Trimming stripped 4 bases from V and 8 bases from J, with 18 bases between. The CDR3 is made up of 15 amino acids. The V gene's germline CDR1 is DFQATT and CDR2 SNEGSKA (reference sequence). The CDR3 spells CSATEGGIVYSPLHF. The CDR3 DNA reads as TGCAGTGCTACCGAGGGGGGGATTGTGTATTCACCCCTCCACTTT.

This clonotype was seen only a few times. The V call is TRBV12-3 or TRBV12-4, the J call TRBJ2-7; D may correspond to TRBD1 or TRBD2 (7 bases each). The CDR3 length is 17 residues. Trimming pared 3 bases from V and 3 bases from J, leaving 21 bases between. The CDR3 here is CASSFRESGTVNYEQYF. CDR3 sequence (DNA): TGTGCCAGCAGTTTCAGAGAGAGCGGGACAGTTAACTACGAGCAGTACTTC.

In this sample, this clonotype turned up a few times. The CDR3 sequence is CSARVGAARNQPQHF. CDR3 nucleotide sequence: TGCAGTGCTAGAGTCGGGGCAGCTAGGAATCAGCCCCAGCATTTT. V is TRBV20-1 and J is TRBJ1-5; possible D gene TRBD1, 5 bases. Trimming cost V 1 base and J 4 bases, with 14 bases left between them. The CDR3 length is 15 residues. Germline-derived CDR1 and CDR2 are DFQATT and SNEGSKA (reference sequence).

This clonotype showed up just a few times. This chain links TRBV4-3 with TRBJ2-1; 12 bases map to TRBD2. CDR1 and CDR2 (germline): LGHNA, YSLEER. The ends lost 0 bases at V and 5 bases at J; junction bases unmatched: 8. This CDR3 has 18 residues. CDR3 sequence: CASSQDRSWTSGNNEQFF. The DNA for the CDR3 is TGCGCCAGCAGCCAAGATCGATCCTGGACTAGCGGGAACAATGAGCAGTTCTTC.

The chain combines TRBV7-9 with TRBJ2-7; 12 bases match TRBD1. Trimming took 7 bases from V and 5 from J; bases not matched to a gene: 9. CDR1 and CDR2 from the germline V gene are SEHNR and FQNEAQ (reference sequence). The CDR3 totals 15 residues. Here the CDR3 reads CASIRPGQGAHEQYF. The CDR3 nucleotides are TGTGCCAGCATCCGACCGGGACAGGGGGCCCACGAGCAGTACTTC. Full variable domain (missing parts from reference TRBV7-9 and TRBJ2-7): DTGVSQNPRHKITKRGQNVTFRCDPISEHNRLYWYRQTLGQGPEFLTYFQNEAQLEKSRLLSDRFSAERPKGSFSTLEIQRTEQGDSAMYLCASIRPGQGAHEQYFGPGTRLTVT.

The table lists this clonotype with many counts. This chain uses TRBV29-1 with TRBJ1-6; TRBD1 aligns across 8 bases. This CDR3 contains 12 residues. The J segment lost 9 bases and the V segment lost 7 bases, leaving 5 bases of the junction unmatched. CDR1 is SQVTM, CDR2 ANQGSEA, per germline. The CDR3 bases are TGCAGCGACGGACAGGGAAGTTCACCCCTCCACTTT. Its translation: CSDGQGSSPLHF.

In its sample, this clonotype was seen many times. This rearrangement joins TRBV9 to TRBJ2-1; no reliable D call. CDR1 is SGDLS, CDR2 YYNGEE, per germline. V dropped 0 bases and J dropped 10 bases, with 5 bases sitting between them. This CDR3 contains 11 residues. DNA of the CDR3: TGTGCCAGCAGCGTAGGAGGAGAGCAGTTCTTC. This codes for CASSVGGEQFF.

This clonotype was observed a few times. V is TRBV7-9 and J is TRBJ1-1; D is undetermined. The CDR3 runs 13 residues. V was shortened by 2 bases and J by 6 bases, with 10 bases between the two germline ends. Germline CDR1 SEHNR, CDR2 FQNEAQ (reference sequence). The CDR3 sequence is CASSLSGRAEAFF. The CDR3 DNA is TGTGCCAGCAGCTTATCCGGACGCGCTGAAGCTTTCTTT.